The T cell receptor beta chain described here comes from a study of CD8 T cells in Susac syndrome. General study findings and limits: The study identified about fifteen and five Susac-specific public clones in total CD8+ and CD8+ TEMRA repertoires.

Sequencing targeted TCR beta in T cells from blood (CD8+ and CD4+). CD8+ and CD4+ T cells were negatively isolated; TEMRA cells were FACS-enriched. Random hexamers were used to reverse transcribe 0.5 to 1 ug of RNA. TCRdb fed the immunoSEQ multiplex PCR reads into MiXCR, producing one record per CDR3 protein. There are around 110,000 distinct CDR3 sequences in the sample; 94% occur only once, and approximately 0.41% lies in the top ten. In regard to this clonotype: Its matching antigen is unknown.

This CDR3 spans 15 amino acids. Germline loops: CDR1 MGHRA, CDR2 YSYEKL. V lost 2 bases to trimming and J lost 2 bases; unmatched junction nucleotides: 3. Specimen: CD8+ T cells from PBMCs. This receptor was identified in a human donor with Susac syndrome. The chain uses TRBV4-1 and TRBJ1-5, with 7 bases aligning to TRBD1. The CDR3 loop reads CASSQTGDRNQPQHF. CDR3 DNA sequence: TGCGCCAGCAGCCAAACAGGGGATCGCAATCAGCCCCAGCATTTT.